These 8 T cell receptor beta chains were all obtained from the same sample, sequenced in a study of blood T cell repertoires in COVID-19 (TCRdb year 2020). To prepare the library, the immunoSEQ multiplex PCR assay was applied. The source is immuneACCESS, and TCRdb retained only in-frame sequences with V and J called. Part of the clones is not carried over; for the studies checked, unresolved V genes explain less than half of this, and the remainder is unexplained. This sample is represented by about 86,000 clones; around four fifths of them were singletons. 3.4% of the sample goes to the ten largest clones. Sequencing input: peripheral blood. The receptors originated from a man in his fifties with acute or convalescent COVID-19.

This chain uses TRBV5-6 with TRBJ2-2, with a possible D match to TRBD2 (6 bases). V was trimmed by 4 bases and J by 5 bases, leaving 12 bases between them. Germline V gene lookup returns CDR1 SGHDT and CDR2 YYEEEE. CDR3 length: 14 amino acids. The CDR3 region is CASSPSGGTGELFF. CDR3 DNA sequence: TGTGCCAGCAGCCCGAGTGGGGGGACCGGGGAGCTGTTTTTT.

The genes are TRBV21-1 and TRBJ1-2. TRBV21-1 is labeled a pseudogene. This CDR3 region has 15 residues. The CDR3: CASSKAGGDPYGYTF. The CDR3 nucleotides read TGTGCCAGCAGCAAAGCGGGGGGGGACCCCTATGGCTACACCTTC.

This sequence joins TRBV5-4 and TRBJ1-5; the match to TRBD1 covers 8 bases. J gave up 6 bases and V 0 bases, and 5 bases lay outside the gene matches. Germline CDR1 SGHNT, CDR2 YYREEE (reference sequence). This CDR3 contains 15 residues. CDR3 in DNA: TGTGCCAGCAGCTTGGACCAGGGGGCTTTTCAGCCCCAGCATTTT. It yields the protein CASSLDQGAFQPQHF.

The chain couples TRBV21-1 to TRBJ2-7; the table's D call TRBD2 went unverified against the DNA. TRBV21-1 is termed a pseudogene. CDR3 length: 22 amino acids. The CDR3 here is CASSKARTERTSGRAKDYEQYF. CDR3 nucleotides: TGTGCCAGCAGCAAAGCTCGGACAGAAAGGACTAGCGGGAGGGCCAAGGACTACGAGCAGTACTTC.

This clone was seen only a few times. The CDR3 protein is CASRGSTGGNTEAFF. Written as DNA, the CDR3 is TGTGCCAGCAGGGGTTCCACAGGGGGGAACACTGAAGCTTTCTTT. The chain couples TRBV2 to TRBJ1-1, with 8 bases lining up with TRBD1. The CDR3 is 15 residues long. The ends lost 6 bases at V and 1 base at J; junction bases unmatched: 7. The germline V gene has CDR1 SNHLY and CDR2 FYNNEI.

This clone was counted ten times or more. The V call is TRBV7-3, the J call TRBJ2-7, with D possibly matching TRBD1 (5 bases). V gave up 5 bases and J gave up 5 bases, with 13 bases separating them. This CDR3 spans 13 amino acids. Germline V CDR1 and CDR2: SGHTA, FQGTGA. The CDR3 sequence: CASSTRTSDEQYF. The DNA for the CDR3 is TGTGCCAGCAGCACGAGGACATCTGACGAGCAGTACTTC.

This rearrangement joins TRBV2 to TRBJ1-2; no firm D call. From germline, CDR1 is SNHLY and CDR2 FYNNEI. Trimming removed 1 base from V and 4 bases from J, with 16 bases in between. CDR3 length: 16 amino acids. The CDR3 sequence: CASSEVLGSGAYGYTF. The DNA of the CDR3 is TGTGCCAGCAGTGAAGTTTTGGGGAGTGGTGCCTATGGCTACACCTTC.

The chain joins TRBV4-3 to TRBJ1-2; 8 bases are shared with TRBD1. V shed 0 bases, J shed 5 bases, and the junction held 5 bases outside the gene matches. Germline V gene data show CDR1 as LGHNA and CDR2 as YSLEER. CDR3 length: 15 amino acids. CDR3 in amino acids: CASSQDPQGAYGYTF. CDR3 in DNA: TGCGCCAGCAGCCAAGACCCGCAGGGGGCGTATGGCTACACCTTC.